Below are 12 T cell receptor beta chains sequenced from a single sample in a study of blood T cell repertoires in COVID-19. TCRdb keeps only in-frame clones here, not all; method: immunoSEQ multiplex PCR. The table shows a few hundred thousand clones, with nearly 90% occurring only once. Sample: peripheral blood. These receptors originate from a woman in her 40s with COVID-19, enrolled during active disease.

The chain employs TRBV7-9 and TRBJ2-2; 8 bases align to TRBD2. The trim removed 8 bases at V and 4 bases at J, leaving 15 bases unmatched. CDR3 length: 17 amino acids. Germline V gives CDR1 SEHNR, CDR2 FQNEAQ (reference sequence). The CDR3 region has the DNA TGTGCCAGCGTCGCCCGCCCGGGGGGGCGAATCACCGGGGAGCTGTTTTTT. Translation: CASVARPGGRITGELFF.

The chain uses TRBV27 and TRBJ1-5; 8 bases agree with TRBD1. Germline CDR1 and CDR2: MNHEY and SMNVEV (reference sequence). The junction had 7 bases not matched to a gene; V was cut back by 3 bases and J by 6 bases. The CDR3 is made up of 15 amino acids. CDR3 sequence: CASSFQGARGQPQHF. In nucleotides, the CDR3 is TGTGCCAGCAGTTTCCAGGGGGCGCGGGGTCAGCCCCAGCATTTT.

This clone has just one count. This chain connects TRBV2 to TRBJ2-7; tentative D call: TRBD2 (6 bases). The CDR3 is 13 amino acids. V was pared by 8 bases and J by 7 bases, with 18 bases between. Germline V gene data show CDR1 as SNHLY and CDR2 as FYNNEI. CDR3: CASRPTGVGEQYF. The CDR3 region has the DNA TGTGCCAGCCGTCCCACGGGAGTCGGAGAGCAGTACTTC. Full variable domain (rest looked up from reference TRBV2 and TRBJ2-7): EPEVTQTPSHQVTQMGQEVILRCVPISNHLYFYWYRQILGQKVEFLVSFYNNEISEKSEIFDDQFSVERPDGSNFTLKIRSTKLEDSAMYFCASRPTGVGEQYFGPGTRLTVT.

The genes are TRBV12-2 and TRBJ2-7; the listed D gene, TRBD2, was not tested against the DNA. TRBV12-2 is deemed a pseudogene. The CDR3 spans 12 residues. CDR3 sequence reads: CASRRLNYEQYF. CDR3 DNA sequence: TGTGCAAGTCGGCGACTAAATTACGAGCAGTACTTC.

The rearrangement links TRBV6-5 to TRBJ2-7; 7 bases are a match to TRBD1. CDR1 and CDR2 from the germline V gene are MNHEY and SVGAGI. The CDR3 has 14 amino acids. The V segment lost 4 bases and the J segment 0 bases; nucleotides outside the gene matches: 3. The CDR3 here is CASSSYRGSYEQYF. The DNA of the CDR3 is TGTGCCAGCAGTTCATACAGGGGCTCCTACGAGCAGTACTTC.

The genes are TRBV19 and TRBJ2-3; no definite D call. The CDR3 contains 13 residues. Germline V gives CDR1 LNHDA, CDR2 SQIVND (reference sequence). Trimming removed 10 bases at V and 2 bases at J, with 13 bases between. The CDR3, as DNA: TGTGCCACAAGTGAGGCAGCCACAGATACGCAGTATTTT. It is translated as CATSEAATDTQYF.

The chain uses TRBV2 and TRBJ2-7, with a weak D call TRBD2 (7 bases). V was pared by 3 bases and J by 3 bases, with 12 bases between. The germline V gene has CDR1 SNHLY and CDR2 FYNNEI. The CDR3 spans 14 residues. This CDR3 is CASSEGGAVYEQYF. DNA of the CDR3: TGTGCCAGCAGTGAGGGGGGGGCAGTCTACGAGCAGTACTTC.

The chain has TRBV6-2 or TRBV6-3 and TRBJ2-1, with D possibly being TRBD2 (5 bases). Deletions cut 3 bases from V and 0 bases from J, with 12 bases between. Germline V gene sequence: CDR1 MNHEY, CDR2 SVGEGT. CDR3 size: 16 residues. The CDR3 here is CASSYNSVSSYNEQFF. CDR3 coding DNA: TGTGCCAGCAGTTATAATAGCGTGAGCTCCTACAATGAGCAGTTCTTC.

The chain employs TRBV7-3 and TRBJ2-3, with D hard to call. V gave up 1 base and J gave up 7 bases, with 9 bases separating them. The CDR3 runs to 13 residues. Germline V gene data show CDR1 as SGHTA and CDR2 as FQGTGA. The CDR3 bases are TGTGCCAGCAGCTTAAAAAGTCAGTATACGCAGTATTTT. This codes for CASSLKSQYTQYF.

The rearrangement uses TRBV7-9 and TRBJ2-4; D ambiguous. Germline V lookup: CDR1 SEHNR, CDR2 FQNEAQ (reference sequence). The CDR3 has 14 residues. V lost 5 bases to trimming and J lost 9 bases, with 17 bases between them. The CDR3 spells CASSPKPDSVIQYF. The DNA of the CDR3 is TGTGCCAGCAGCCCCAAGCCTGACTCGGTCATTCAGTACTTC.

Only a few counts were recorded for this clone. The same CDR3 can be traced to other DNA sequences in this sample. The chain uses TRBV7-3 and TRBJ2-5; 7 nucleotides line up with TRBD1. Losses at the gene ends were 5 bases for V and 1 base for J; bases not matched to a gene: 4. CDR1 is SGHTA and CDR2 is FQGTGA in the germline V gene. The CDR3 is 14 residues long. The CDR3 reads CASSPSGGQETQYF. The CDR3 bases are TGTGCCAGCAGCCCCTCAGGGGGCCAAGAGACCCAGTACTTC.

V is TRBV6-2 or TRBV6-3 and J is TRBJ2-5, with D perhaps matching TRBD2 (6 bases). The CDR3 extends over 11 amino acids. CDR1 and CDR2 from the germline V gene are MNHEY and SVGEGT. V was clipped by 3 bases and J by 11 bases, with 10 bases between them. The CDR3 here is CASSYPGDQYF. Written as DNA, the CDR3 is TGTGCCAGCAGTTATCCGGGGGATCAGTACTTC.